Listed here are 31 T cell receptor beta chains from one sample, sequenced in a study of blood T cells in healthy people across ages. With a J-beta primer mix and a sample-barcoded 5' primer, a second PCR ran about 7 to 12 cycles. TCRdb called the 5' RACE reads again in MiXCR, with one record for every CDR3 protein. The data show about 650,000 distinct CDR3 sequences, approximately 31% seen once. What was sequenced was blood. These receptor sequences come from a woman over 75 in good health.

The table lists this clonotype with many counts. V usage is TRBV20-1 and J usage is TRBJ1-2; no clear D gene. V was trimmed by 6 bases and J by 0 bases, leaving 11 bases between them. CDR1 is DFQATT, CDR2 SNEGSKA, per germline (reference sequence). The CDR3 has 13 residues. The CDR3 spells CSAPSPTNYGYTF. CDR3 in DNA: TGCAGTGCCCCTAGCCCGACTAACTATGGCTACACCTTC.

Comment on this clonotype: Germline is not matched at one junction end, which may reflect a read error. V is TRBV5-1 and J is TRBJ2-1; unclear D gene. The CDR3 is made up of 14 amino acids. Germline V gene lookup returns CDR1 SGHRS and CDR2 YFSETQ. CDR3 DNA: TGCGCCAGCAGCTTGGTACCTCGGAACAATGGGCAGTTCTTC. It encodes CASSLVPRNNGQFF.

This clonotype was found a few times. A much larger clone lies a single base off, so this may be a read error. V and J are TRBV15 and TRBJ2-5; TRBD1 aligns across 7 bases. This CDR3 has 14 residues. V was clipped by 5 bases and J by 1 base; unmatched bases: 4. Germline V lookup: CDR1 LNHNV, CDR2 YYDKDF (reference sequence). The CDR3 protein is CATSSWDSQETQYF. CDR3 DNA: TGTGCCACCAGCTCCTGGGACAGCCAAGAGACCCAGTACTTC.

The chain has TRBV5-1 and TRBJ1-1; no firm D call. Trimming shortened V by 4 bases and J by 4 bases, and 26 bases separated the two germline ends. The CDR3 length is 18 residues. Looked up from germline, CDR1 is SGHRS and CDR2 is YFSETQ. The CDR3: CASSPRRGFLAGSTEAFF. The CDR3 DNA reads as TGCGCCAGCAGCCCACGCCGGGGATTTCTGGCAGGAAGCACTGAAGCTTTCTTT.

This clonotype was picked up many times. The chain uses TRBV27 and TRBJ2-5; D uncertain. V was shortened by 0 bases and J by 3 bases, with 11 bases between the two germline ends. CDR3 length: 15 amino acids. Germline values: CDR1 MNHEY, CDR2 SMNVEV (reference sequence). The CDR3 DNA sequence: TGTGCCAGCAGTTTATCTTTCGGTCTAGAAGAGACCCAGTACTTC. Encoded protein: CASSLSFGLEETQYF.

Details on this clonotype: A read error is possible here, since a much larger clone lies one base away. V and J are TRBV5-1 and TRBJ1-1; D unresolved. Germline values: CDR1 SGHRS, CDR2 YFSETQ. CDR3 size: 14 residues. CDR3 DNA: TGCGCCAGCAGCTCGCAGACTATGAACACTGAAGTTTTCTTT. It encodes CASSSQTMNTEVFF.

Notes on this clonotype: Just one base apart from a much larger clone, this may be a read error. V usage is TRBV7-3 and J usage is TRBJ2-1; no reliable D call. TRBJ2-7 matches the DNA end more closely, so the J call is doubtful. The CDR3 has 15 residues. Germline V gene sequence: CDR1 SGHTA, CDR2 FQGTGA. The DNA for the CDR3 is TGTGCCAGCAGCCTACTCCGACGGGCCTACAATGAGCAGTACTTC. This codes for CASSLLRRAYNEQYF.

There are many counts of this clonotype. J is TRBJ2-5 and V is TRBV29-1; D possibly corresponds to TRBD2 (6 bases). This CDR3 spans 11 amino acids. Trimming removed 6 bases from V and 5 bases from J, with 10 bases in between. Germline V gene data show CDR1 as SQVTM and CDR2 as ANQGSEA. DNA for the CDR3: TGCAGCGTGGAGGGGTCGGAGACCCAGTACTTC. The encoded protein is CSVEGSETQYF.

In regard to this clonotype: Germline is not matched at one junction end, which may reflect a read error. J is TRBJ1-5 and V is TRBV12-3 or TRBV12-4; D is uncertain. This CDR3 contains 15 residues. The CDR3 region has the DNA TGTGCCAGCAACCCCGGAAGGGCGCGAAATCAGCCCCGGCATTTT. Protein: CASNPGRARNQPRHF.

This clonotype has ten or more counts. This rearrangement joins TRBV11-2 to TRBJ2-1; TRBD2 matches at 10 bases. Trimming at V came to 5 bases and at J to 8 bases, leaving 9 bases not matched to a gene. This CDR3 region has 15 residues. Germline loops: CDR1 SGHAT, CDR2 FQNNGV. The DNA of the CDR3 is TGTGCCAGCAGCCGAATAGCGGGGGGTTTCGATGAGCAGTTCTTC. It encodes CASSRIAGGFDEQFF.

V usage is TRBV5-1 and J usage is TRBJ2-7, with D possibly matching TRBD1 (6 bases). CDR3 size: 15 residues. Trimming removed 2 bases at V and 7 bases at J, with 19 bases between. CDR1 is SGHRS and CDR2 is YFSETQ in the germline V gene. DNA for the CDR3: TGCGCCAGCAGCTTCCTCAGGGGTGAAAGCTATGAGCAGTACTTC. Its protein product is CASSFLRGESYEQYF. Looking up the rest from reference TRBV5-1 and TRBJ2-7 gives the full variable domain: KAGVTQTPRYLIKTRGQQVTLSCSPISGHRSVSWYQQTPGQGLQFLFEYFSETQRNKGNFPGRFSGRQFSNSRSEMNVSTLELGDSALYLCASSFLRGESYEQYFGPGTRLTVT.

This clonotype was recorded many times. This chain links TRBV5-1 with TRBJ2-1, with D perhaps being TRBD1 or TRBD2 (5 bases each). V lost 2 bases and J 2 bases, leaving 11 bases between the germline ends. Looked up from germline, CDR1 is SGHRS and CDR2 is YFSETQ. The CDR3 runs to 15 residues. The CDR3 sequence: CASSLEGRTYNEQFF. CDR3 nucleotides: TGCGCCAGCAGCTTAGAGGGGAGAACCTACAATGAGCAGTTCTTC.

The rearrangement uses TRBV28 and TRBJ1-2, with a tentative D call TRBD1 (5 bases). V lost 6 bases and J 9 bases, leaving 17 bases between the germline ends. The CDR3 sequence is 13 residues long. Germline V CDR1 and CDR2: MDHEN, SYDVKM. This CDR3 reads CASRGTGFFRYTF. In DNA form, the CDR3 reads TGTGCCAGCAGGGGGACGGGGTTTTTTCGCTACACCTTC.

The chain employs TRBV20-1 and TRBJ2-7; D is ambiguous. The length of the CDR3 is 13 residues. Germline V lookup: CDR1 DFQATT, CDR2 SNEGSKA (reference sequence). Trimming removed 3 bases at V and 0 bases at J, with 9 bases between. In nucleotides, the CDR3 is TGCAGTGCTAGGATTTGGAGCTCCTACGAGCAGTACTTC. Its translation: CSARIWSSYEQYF.

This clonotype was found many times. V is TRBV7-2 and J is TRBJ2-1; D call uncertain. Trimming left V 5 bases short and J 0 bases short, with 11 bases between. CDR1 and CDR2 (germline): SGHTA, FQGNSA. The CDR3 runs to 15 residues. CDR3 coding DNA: TGTGCCAGCAGCGCCGATTCAGACTCCTACAATGAGCAGTTCTTC. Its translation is CASSADSDSYNEQFF.

The CDR3 nucleotides read TGTGCCATCAAAAACGGGGACAGGAAGAACACTGAAGCTTTCTTT. Amino acids: CAIKNGDRKNTEAFF. The chain recombines TRBV28 with TRBJ1-1, with 8 nucleotides matching TRBD1. J gave up 1 base and V 10 bases, and 11 bases lay outside the gene matches. The germline V gene encodes CDR1 MDHEN and CDR2 SYDVKM. This CDR3 contains 15 residues.

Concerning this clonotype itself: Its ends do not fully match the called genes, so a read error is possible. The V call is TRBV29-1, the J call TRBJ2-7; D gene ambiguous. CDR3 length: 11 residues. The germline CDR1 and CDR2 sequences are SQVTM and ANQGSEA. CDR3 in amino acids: CSVEFSYKQYF. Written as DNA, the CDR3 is TGCAGCGTTGAATTCTCCTACAAGCAGTACTTC.

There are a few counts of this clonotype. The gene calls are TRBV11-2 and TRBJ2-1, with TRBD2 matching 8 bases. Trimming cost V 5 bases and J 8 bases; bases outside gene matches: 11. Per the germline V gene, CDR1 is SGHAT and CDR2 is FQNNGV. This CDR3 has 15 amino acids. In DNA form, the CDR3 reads TGTGCCAGCAGCACCAACCCCGGGGGGGTGTATGAGCAGTTCTTC. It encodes CASSTNPGGVYEQFF.

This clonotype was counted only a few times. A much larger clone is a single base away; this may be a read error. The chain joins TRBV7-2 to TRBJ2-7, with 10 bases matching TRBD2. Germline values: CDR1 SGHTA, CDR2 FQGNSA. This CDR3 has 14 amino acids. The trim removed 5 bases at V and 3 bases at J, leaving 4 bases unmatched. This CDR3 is CASSTSGDRYEQYF. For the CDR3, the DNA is TGTGCCAGCAGCACTAGCGGGGACCGCTACGAGCAGTACTTC.

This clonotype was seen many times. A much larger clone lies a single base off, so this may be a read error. For the CDR3, the DNA is TGTGCCAGCAGTGAATCCCGTTCACCCCTCCACTTT. Translation: CASSESRSPLHF. This chain uses TRBV25-1 with TRBJ1-6; no firm D call. Trimming shortened V by 1 base and J by 9 bases, and 4 bases separated the two germline ends. Germline V gene sequence: CDR1 MGHDK, CDR2 SYGVNS. The CDR3 is made up of 12 amino acids.

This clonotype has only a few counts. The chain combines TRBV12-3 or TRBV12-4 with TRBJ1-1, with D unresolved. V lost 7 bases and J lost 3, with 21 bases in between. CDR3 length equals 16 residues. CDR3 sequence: CASTSLLAQRDTEAFF. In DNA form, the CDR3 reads TGTGCCAGCACCTCCCTTCTGGCCCAAAGGGACACTGAAGCTTTCTTT.

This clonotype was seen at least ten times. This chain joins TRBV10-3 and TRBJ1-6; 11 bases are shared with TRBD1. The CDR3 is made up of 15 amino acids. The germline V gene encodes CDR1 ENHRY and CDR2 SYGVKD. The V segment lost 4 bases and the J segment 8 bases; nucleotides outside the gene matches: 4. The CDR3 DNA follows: TGTGCCATCAGTGTTGGGGGACAGGGGGATTCACCCCTCCACTTT. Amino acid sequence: CAISVGGQGDSPLHF.

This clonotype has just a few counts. DNA for the CDR3: TGTGCCAGCAGCCCACGGACTTCCACCTACGAGCAGTACTTC. Amino acid sequence: CASSPRTSTYEQYF. The chain carries TRBV4-2 and TRBJ2-7, with a weak D call TRBD2 (5 bases). The CDR3 has 14 amino acids. Trimming cost V 4 bases and J 2 bases, with 12 bases left between them. The germline V gene encodes CDR1 LGHNA and CDR2 YNFKEQ.

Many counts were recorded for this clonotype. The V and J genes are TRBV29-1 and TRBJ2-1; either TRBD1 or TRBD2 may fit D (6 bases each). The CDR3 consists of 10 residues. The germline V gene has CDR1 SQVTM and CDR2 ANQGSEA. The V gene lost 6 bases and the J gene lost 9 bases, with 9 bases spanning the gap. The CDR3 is CSVEGVEQFF. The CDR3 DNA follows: TGCAGCGTGGAGGGGGTTGAGCAGTTCTTC.

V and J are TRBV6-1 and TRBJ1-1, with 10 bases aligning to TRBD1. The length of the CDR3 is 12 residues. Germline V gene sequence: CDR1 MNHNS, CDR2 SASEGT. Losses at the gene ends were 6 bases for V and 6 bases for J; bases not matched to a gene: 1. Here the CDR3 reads CASRGQGAEAFF. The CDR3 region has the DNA TGTGCCAGCAGAGGACAGGGGGCTGAAGCTTTCTTT.

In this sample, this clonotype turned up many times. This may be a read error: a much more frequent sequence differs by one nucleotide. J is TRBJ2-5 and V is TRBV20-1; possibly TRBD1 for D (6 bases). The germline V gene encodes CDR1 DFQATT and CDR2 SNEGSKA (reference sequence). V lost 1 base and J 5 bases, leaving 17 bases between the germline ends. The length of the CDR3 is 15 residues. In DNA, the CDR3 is TGCAGTGCTAGAGCTCCGAGGGGGAGCGTTGAGACCCAGTACTTC. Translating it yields CSARAPRGSVETQYF.

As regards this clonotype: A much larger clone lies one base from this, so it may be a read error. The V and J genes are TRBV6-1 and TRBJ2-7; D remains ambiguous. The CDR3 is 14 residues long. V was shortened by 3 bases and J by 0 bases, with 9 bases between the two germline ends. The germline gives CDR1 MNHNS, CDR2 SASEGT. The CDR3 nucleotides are TGTGCCAGCAGTGAGAGGCCGATCTCCTACGAGCAGTACTTC. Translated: CASSERPISYEQYF.

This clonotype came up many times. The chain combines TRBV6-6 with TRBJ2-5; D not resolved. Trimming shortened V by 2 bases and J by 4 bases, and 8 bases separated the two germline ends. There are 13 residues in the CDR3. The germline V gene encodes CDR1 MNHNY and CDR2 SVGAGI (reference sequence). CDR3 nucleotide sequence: TGTGCCAGCAGTTACGTTGGGCCAGAGACCCAGTACTTC. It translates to CASSYVGPETQYF.

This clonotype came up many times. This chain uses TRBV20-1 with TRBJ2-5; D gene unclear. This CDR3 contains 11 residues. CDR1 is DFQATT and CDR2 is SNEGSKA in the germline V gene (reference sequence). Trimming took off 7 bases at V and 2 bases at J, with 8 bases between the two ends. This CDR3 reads CSGHLQETQYF. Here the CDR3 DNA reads TGCAGTGGGCACCTGCAAGAGACCCAGTACTTC.

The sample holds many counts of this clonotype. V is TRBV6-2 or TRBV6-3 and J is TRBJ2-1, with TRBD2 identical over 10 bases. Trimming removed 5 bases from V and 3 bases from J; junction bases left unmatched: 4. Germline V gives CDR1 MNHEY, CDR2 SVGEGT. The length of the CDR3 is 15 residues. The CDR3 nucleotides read TGTGCCAGCAGTCGTCAGCGGGGGGGCTACAATGAGCAGTTCTTC. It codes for CASSRQRGGYNEQFF.

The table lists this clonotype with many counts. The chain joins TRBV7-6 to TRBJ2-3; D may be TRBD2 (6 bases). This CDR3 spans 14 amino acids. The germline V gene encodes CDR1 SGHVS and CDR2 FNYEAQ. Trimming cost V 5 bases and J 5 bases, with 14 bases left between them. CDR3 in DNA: TGTGCCAGCAGCACCCAGGGAGGTGGAGATACGCAGTATTTT. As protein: CASSTQGGGDTQYF.